Listed below are T cell receptor beta chains from one sample, sequenced in a study of blood T cell repertoires in COVID-19. Produced via immunoSEQ multiplex PCR; TCRdb's table is partial and in-frame only. The sample lists approximately 120,000 clones; approximately 90% were seen once. The sequenced material came from peripheral blood. The receptors stem from a human donor with acute or convalescent COVID-19. The donor label of this sample is uncertain. The CDR3 runs from the conserved cysteine through the conserved F or W. The D gene is left open where the match is weak. Rows give clone size only sometimes, using once, few, many, or a class for an expanded clone.

>NA|TRBV12-3/TRBV12-4|TRBJ2-7|NA
CASSLAGQAEQYF
TGTGCCAGCAGTTTAGCGGGCCAAGCCGAGCAGTACTTC
>TRBD1|TRBV19|TRBJ1-1|NA
CASSILQGRTEAFF
TGTGCCAGTAGTATACTACAGGGGAGGACTGAAGCTTTCTTT
>TRBD2|TRBV7-2|TRBJ2-5|NA
CASSPLAGGGGETQYF
TGTGCCAGCAGCCCTCTAGCGGGAGGTGGGGGGGAGACCCAGTACTTC
>NA|TRBV2|TRBJ2-3|NA
CASSEVLDTQYF
TGTGCCAGCAGTGAAGTTCTAGATACGCAGTATTTT
>NA|TRBV7-2|TRBJ1-6|NA
CASSTGRSPLHF
TGTGCCAGCAGCACAGGGCGTTCACCCCTCCACTTT
>TRBD2|TRBV2|TRBJ2-3|NA
CARETSGRDGWTQYF
TGTGCCAGGGAGACTAGCGGGAGAGATGGTTGGACGCAGTATTTT
>TRBD1|TRBV5-1|TRBJ1-6|NA
CASSLTGQGRAPLHF
TGCGCCAGCAGCTTGACTGGACAGGGCAGGGCACCCCTCCACTTT
>TRBD1|TRBV7-9|TRBJ2-3|NA
CSGQDPFTDTQYF
TGTTCGGGACAGGACCCCTTCACAGATACGCAGTATTTT
>NA|TRBV6-6|TRBJ1-2|NA
CASSYPPGQSYGYTF
TGTGCCAGCAGTTACCCCCCTGGACAGAGCTATGGCTACACCTTC
>NA|TRBV5-1|TRBJ1-5|NA
CASSLVSGVNNQPQHF
TGCGCCAGCAGCTTGGTATCGGGGGTCAACAATCAGCCCCAGCATTTT
>NA|TRBV19|TRBJ1-5|few
CASSMGGLSNQPQHF
TGTGCCAGTAGTATGGGGGGGCTAAGCAATCAGCCCCAGCATTTT
>NA|TRBV28|TRBJ1-5|once
CASSFSNNQPQHF
TGTGCCAGCAGTTTCTCTAACAATCAGCCCCAGCATTTT
>NA|TRBV6-5|TRBJ2-7|NA
CASREVYYEQYF
TGTGCCAGCAGAGAGGTCTACTACGAGCAGTACTTC
>NA|TRBV12-3/TRBV12-4|TRBJ1-3|NA
CASNPGSGNTIYF
TGTGCCAGCAACCCAGGGTCTGGAAACACCATATATTTT
>TRBD1|TRBV5-1|TRBJ2-3|once
CASSLNLQGAYMDTQYF
TGCGCCAGCAGCTTGAATTTACAGGGGGCGTACATGGATACGCAGTATTTT
>NA|TRBV15|TRBJ1-2|NA
CATTANVEAGDNYGYTF
TGTGCCACCACCGCTAATGTCGAGGCAGGGGATAACTATGGCTACACCTTC
>NA|TRBV11-1|TRBJ2-5|NA
CASSLVMRETQYF
TGTGCCAGCAGCTTAGTGATGCGAGAGACCCAGTACTTC
>NA|TRBV2|TRBJ2-5|NA
CASGKGVLDETQYF
TGTGCCAGCGGGAAGGGGGTTCTTGACGAGACCCAGTACTTC
>NA|TRBV30|TRBJ1-1|NA
CAWTRQKNTEAFF
TGTGCCTGGACCCGACAGAAGAACACTGAAGCTTTCTTT
>TRBD1|TRBV7-2|TRBJ1-3|NA
CASSLAGTGSGNTIYF
TGTGCCAGCAGCTTAGCCGGGACAGGGTCTGGAAACACCATATATTTT
>NA|TRBV11-2|TRBJ1-6|NA
CASSHQDSPLHF
TGTGCCAGCAGCCACCAGGATTCACCCCTCCACTTT